These 7 T cell receptor beta chains originate from one sample sequenced in a study of blood T cells in healthy people across ages (dated by TCRdb to between 2015 and 2017). Library preparation was by 5' RACE. Sequencing was carried out with an Illumina HiSeq 2500. A second PCR of 7 to 11 cycles was run with a J-beta primer mix and a sample-barcoded 5' primer. The public reads were quality trimmed at Q25 with fastp and then assembled into clones with MiXCR by TCRdb, keeping productive beta chains. Identical CDR3 protein sequences are pooled into one entry, listed with their most common genes and DNA. In all, the sample holds around 1,000,000 distinct CDR3 sequences, and approximately 25% of those were seen once. Approximately 0.71% of the sample rests with the top ten. The sample also formed part of further work on T cells of mothers and their children.

Sample: blood. The receptors were gathered from a girl aged 2 to 9 in good health.

The rearrangement joins TRBV7-3 to TRBJ2-2; tentative D call: TRBD1 (5 bases). There are 15 residues in the CDR3. CDR1 and CDR2 (germline): SGHTA, FQGTGA. V dropped 4 bases and J dropped 4 bases, with 13 bases sitting between them. The DNA for the CDR3 is TGTGCCAGCAGCTCGCCGACAGAAGGCACCGGGGAGCTGTTTTTT. Amino acid sequence: CASSSPTEGTGELFF.

The table lists this clonotype with a few counts. The CDR3 loop reads CASSVDRNEQFF. In DNA form, the CDR3 reads TGCGCCAGCAGCGTGGACCGCAATGAGCAGTTCTTC. V gene TRBV5-1 combines with J gene TRBJ2-5; D gene ambiguous. The last part of the DNA fits TRBJ2-1 better; the J call may be wrong. The germline V gene encodes CDR1 SGHRS and CDR2 YFSETQ. The CDR3 contains 12 residues.

This sequence joins TRBV7-2 and TRBJ1-2; maybe TRBD1 (5 bases). This CDR3 contains 16 residues. CDR1 and CDR2 (germline): SGHTA, FQGNSA. Trimming took off 4 bases at V and 0 bases at J, with 15 bases between the two ends. The CDR3 DNA follows: TGTGCCAGCAGCTCCCAGGGTGGTGAAGCTAACTATGGCTACACCTTC. Translated, it gives CASSSQGGEANYGYTF.

This clonotype was counted between two and nine times. The chain couples TRBV27 to TRBJ1-1; a weak D match, TRBD1 (6 bases). Trimming removed 6 bases at V and 5 bases at J, with 16 bases between. Germline V CDR1 and CDR2: MNHEY, SMNVEV (reference sequence). CDR3 size: 14 residues. The CDR3 sequence: CASSFGAQGTEAFF. In DNA form, the CDR3 reads TGTGCCAGCAGCTTCGGGGCACAGGGTACTGAAGCTTTCTTT.

This clonotype was counted once. This chain links TRBV6-2 or TRBV6-3 with TRBJ2-7; D is ambiguous. Between the trimmed V and J ends, which lost 0 bases and 4 bases, there was a span of 16 bases. CDR1 and CDR2 (germline): MNHEY, SVGEGT. The CDR3 runs 16 residues. The CDR3 region is CASSYSSSQVIYEQYF. The CDR3 region has the DNA TGTGCCAGCAGTTACTCGAGCAGTCAGGTTATATACGAGCAGTACTTC.

The CDR3 DNA is TGCAGCGCAAGTCGGGTAGCGGGAGGGCCGAGAGAGCAGTACTTC. Translating it yields CSASRVAGGPREQYF. V and J are TRBV20-1 and TRBJ2-5; 11 bases fit TRBD2. The CDR3 is made up of 15 amino acids. Germline loops: CDR1 DFQATT, CDR2 SNEGSKA (reference sequence).

In its sample, this clonotype was seen a few times. This rearrangement joins TRBV27 to TRBJ1-3; 8 bases are a match to TRBD1. V trimming: 4 bases; J trimming: 2 bases; junction bases outside the gene matches: 7. The CDR3 consists of 16 residues. Germline V CDR1 and CDR2: MNHEY, SMNVEV (reference sequence). The CDR3 DNA reads as TGTGCCAGCAGTTCCCTCACAGGGGGGACTGGAAACACCATATATTTT. The encoded protein is CASSSLTGGTGNTIYF.